This is a list of T cell receptor beta chains from one sample in a study of blood T cells in healthy people across ages. TCRdb re-called the 5' RACE reads through MiXCR, storing one row per CDR3 protein. This table holds 1.5 million to 2 million distinct CDR3 sequences, 28% found once. Sequencing used blood. The receptor set was obtained from a young woman in good health. Both conserved end residues are part of each CDR3. D genes are given only for firm matches. Rows may omit the clone size; those that give it use once, few, many or a size class.

V	D	size	J	DNA	CDR3
TRBV20-1	NA	few	TRBJ1-5	TGCAGTGCTACCGGACAAACTGGGAATCAGCCCCAGCATTTT	CSATGQTGNQPQHF
TRBV29-1	NA	NA	TRBJ1-1	TGCAGCGTGGCAGGGAGTTACACTGAAGCTTTCTTT	CSVAGSYTEAFF
TRBV10-3	NA	few	TRBJ2-7	TGTGCCATCGCCACAGGGCCCGAGCAGTACTTC	CAIATGPEQYF
TRBV7-8	NA	few	TRBJ2-3	TGTGCCAGCAGCCCCAGGCGAGATCCAGATACGCAGTATTTT	CASSPRRDPDTQYF
TRBV4-2	TRBD1	few	TRBJ1-5	TGTGCCAGCAGCTCGCGACAGGGGTCCAATAGCAATCAGCCCCAGCATTTT	CASSSRQGSNSNQPQHF
TRBV20-1	TRBD2	NA	TRBJ2-1	TGCAGTGCTAGAGATTGGCTAGCGGGGAGTCATGGTGAGCAGTTCTTC	CSARDWLAGSHGEQFF
TRBV27	NA	few	TRBJ2-1	TGTGCCAGCAGTTTAGACACACACAATGAGCAGTTCTTC	CASSLDTHNEQFF
TRBV7-9	NA	NA	TRBJ2-6	TGTGCCAGCAGCCCGTTCTCGGGGCAGGGGGCCAACGTCCTGACTTTC	CASSPFSGQGANVLTF
TRBV29-1	TRBD2	NA	TRBJ2-2	TGCAGCGTTCCTAACACCGCGGGACTAGCGGTCGGGGAGCTGTTTTTT	CSVPNTAGLAVGELFF
TRBV20-1	NA	NA	TRBJ2-3	TGCAGTGCTAGTACCAGGCAGGAAGACACAGATACGCAGTATTTT	CSASTRQEDTDTQYF
TRBV2	NA	NA	TRBJ2-1	TGTGCCAGCAGTGAAGAGGGGGGGCGAAATGAGCAGTTCTTC	CASSEEGGRNEQFF
TRBV7-2	NA	many	TRBJ2-5	TGTGCCAGCAGCTTAGCACCGGGGAGGACCAAAGAGACCCAGTACTTC	CASSLAPGRTKETQYF
TRBV2	NA	NA	TRBJ1-6	TGTGCCAGCAGTCCCAGGACAGCCGTGGGTTCACCCCTCCACTTT	CASSPRTAVGSPLHF
TRBV4-2	NA	NA	TRBJ1-1	TGTGCCAGCAGCCAAGGGGACTGGGGCATGAACACTGAAGCTTTCTTT	CASSQGDWGMNTEAFF
TRBV11-1	NA	NA	TRBJ2-5	TGTGCCAGCAGCTTAGGCGTGACAGCTCAACAAGAGACCCAGTACTTC	CASSLGVTAQQETQYF
TRBV5-1	NA	many	TRBJ2-1	TGTGCCAGCAGCCTAGGGTCTGGTAGCGATGAGCAGTTCTTC	CASSLGSGSDEQFF
TRBV15	TRBD1	once	TRBJ1-5	TGTGCCACCAGCGGACAGGGGAGAAATCAGCCCCAGCATTTT	CATSGQGRNQPQHF
TRBV20-1	TRBD2	NA	TRBJ2-3	TGCAGTGCTAGCATCCCCAGCGGGGGGGATCTTCGGGTCGCAGATACGCAGTATTTT	CSASIPSGGDLRVADTQYF
TRBV29-1	NA	NA	TRBJ2-2	TGCAGCGTTGGTCTTAACGACCGCCACCGGGAGCTGTTTTTT	CSVGLNDRHRELFF
TRBV2	NA	few	TRBJ1-2	TGTGCCAGCAGTGAAAGCCGGGTGGCTGCCTATGGCTACACCTTC	CASSESRVAAYGYTF
TRBV2	TRBD2	few	TRBJ2-1	TGTGCCAGCAGTTACCGACTAGCGGGGGACCGCGAGCAGTTCTTC	CASSYRLAGDREQFF
TRBV7-9	TRBD1	NA	TRBJ1-2	TGTGCCAGCAGCCCACCCAGACAGGGGGGAGTAGGCTACACCTTC	CASSPPRQGGVGYTF
TRBV2	NA	many	TRBJ2-7	TGTGCCAGCAGCGGACCCAGCTCCTACGAGCAGTACTTC	CASSGPSSYEQYF
TRBV12-3/TRBV12-4	NA	few	TRBJ2-7	TGTGCCAGCAGTTTAGAGCCCGGAGGGGAGCAGTACTTC	CASSLEPGGEQYF
TRBV6-6	NA	many	TRBJ2-5	TGTGCCAGCAGTCCTACCCGGGGAGGGGGAGAGACCCAGTACTTC	CASSPTRGGGETQYF
TRBV14	NA	NA	TRBJ2-1	TGTGCCAGCAGCCTACAGATAGTCAATGAGCAGTTCTTC	CASSLQIVNEQFF
TRBV24-1	NA	NA	TRBJ2-2	TGTGCCACCAGCCGGGAACTTCTCGGCACCGGGGAGCTGTTTTTT	CATSRELLGTGELFF
TRBV7-2	NA	NA	TRBJ2-3	TGTGCCAGCAGCTATCGACTAGTGACAGATACGCAGTATTTT	CASSYRLVTDTQYF
TRBV29-1	TRBD2	few	TRBJ2-1	TGCAGCGTTGCGAAGTTGCTAGCGGGAGGGGGGCAGTTCTTC	CSVAKLLAGGGQFF
TRBV7-7	NA	NA	TRBJ2-1	TGTGCCAGCAGCTTTAAACAGAATGCCTACAATGAGCAGTTCTTC	CASSFKQNAYNEQFF
TRBV20-1	NA	few	TRBJ2-1	TGCAGTGCTAGAGTGCAGCATGAGCAGTTCTTC	CSARVQHEQFF
TRBV29-1	TRBD2	many	TRBJ2-7	TGCAGCGTCGAATTAGCGGGAGGCCCCCCCTACGAGCAGTACTTC	CSVELAGGPPYEQYF
TRBV6-6	TRBD2	NA	TRBJ2-7	TGTGCCAGCAGCCCGAGACTAGCGGGACGGGGCGAGCAGTACTTC	CASSPRLAGRGEQYF
TRBV14	TRBD2	few	TRBJ2-1	TGTGCCAGCAGCGTACTAGCGGGGATCTACAATGAGCAGTTCTTC	CASSVLAGIYNEQFF
TRBV30	NA	few	TRBJ1-2	TGTGCCTGGTCCCCGGGCCCTATGCTGAACTATGGCTACACCTTC	CAWSPGPMLNYGYTF
TRBV27	TRBD1	NA	TRBJ2-1	TGTGCCAGCAGTACATACCCCGGGACAGAAAATGAGCAGTTCTTC	CASSTYPGTENEQFF
TRBV2	NA	NA	TRBJ2-7	TGTGCCAGCAGTCGAGAAATCGTAAACTACGAGCAGTACTTC	CASSREIVNYEQYF
TRBV12-3/TRBV12-4	TRBD1	once	TRBJ1-5	TGTGCCAGCAGTCCCTCGGGACAGCGGGGTCAGCCCCAGCATTTT	CASSPSGQRGQPQHF
TRBV25-1	TRBD1	many	TRBJ2-4	TGTGCCAGCAGTCGACAGGGTTTGGGGGAGCAGTACTTC	CASSRQGLGEQYF
TRBV10-3	TRBD1	NA	TRBJ1-1	TGTGCCATCAGTGAGGCAGGACAGGGGGGGATTGAAGCTTTCTTT	CAISEAGQGGIEAFF
TRBV29-1	NA	many	TRBJ2-1	TGCAGCGTTCCCTCCAACAGGGTCCGCTACAATGAGCAGTTCTTC	CSVPSNRVRYNEQFF
TRBV7-2	NA	NA	TRBJ1-1	TGTGCCAGCAGCAACCCGCCCGGGGACGCGAGGAGGACTGAAGCTTTCTTT	CASSNPPGDARRTEAFF
TRBV20-1	NA	few	TRBJ2-2	TGCAGTGCTCGGACGAACACCGGGGAGCTGTTTTTT	CSARTNTGELFF
TRBV11-2	NA	NA	TRBJ1-1	TGTGCCAGCAGCTTTGGCAGGCATACTGAAGCTTTCTTT	CASSFGRHTEAFF
TRBV30	NA	many	TRBJ2-7	TGTGCTGTGGAGGGCTCGGGCTCCTACGAGCAGTACTTC	CAVEGSGSYEQYF
TRBV18	NA	NA	TRBJ1-1	TGTGCCAGCTCACCACAGGGAAGGGCTGAAGCTTTCTTT	CASSPQGRAEAFF
TRBV7-9	NA	NA	TRBJ2-7	TGTGCCAGCAGCCCACCGAGGGAGGTTAGCTCCTACGAGCAGTACTTC	CASSPPREVSSYEQYF
TRBV10-3	TRBD2	few	TRBJ2-3	TGTGCGGCGACTCCAAGCGGGGGCACAGATACGCAGTATTTT	CAATPSGGTDTQYF
TRBV20-1	NA	few	TRBJ1-1	TGCAGTGCTAGCGGGCAGGACACTGAAGCTTTCTTT	CSASGQDTEAFF
TRBV28	TRBD1	NA	TRBJ2-7	TGTGCCAGCAGTCCTCTCCCGCCAGGGGACAGGGGGGACTACGAGCAGTACTTC	CASSPLPPGDRGDYEQYF
TRBV18	NA	few	TRBJ2-1	TGTGCCAGCGCGGACGGAGGAAACAATGAGCAGTTCTTC	CASADGGNNEQFF
TRBV5-1	TRBD2	NA	TRBJ2-7	TGCGCCAGCAGCTTCCGACTAGCGGGGAATTACGGCAGCTCCTACGAGCAGTACTTC	CASSFRLAGNYGSSYEQYF
TRBV12-3/TRBV12-4	NA	NA	TRBJ2-7	TGTGCCAGCAGTTTAGGACTAGGGGCCCTCGAGCAGTACTTC	CASSLGLGALEQYF
TRBV6-2/TRBV6-3	NA	many	TRBJ1-1	TGTGCCAGCAGCCGGGACATCGACTTCTTGTCGAACACTGAAGCTTTCTTT	CASSRDIDFLSNTEAFF
TRBV5-4	NA	NA	TRBJ2-2	TGTGCCAGCAGCTTGCGGGGGGCGGATACCGGGGAGCTGTTTTTT	CASSLRGADTGELFF
TRBV27	TRBD1	NA	TRBJ2-1	TGTGCCAGCAGTTCCCGGACAGGGGGAGCATATGAGCAGTTCTTC	CASSSRTGGAYEQFF
TRBV18	NA	once	TRBJ2-7	TGTGCCAGCTCACCAGGTAATGTAGACTACGAGCAGTACTTC	CASSPGNVDYEQYF
TRBV9	NA	NA	TRBJ2-5	TGTGCCAGCAGCGTAGCCGGACTTCGCAATGAGCAGTACTTC	CASSVAGLRNEQYF
TRBV29-1	TRBD2	few	TRBJ2-1	TGCAGCGTTGGAAGACTAGCTAACAATGAGCAGTTCTTC	CSVGRLANNEQFF
TRBV2	NA	few	TRBJ2-6	TGTGCCAGCAACAACGAGGCAGGGAGAGGGGCCAACGTCCTGACTTTC	CASNNEAGRGANVLTF